This entry lists 14 T cell receptor beta chains sequenced from one sample in a study of human T cells and chemical hapten exposure. Described time point: pre-sensitization, week 0. Treatment reported: therapeutic diphenylcyclopropenone sensitization with weekly scalp DPC. TCRdb reanalysed the RACE reads using MiXCR and keeps one entry per CDR3 protein. The sample has more than 250,000 distinct CDR3 sequences, 7% to 10% seen once. The sequences come from whole blood, collected in connection with sensitization to the hapten diphenylcyclopropenone (DPC). Every receptor here comes from a woman aged 35 to 49 with alopecia areata. Some clones in this sample may be carry-over from other donors' samples.

This clonotype was observed a few times. The rearrangement uses TRBV3-1 and TRBJ2-7, with D uncertain. The germline gives CDR1 LGHDT, CDR2 YNNKEL (reference sequence). The germline V and J ends were trimmed by 2 bases and 6 bases, with 20 bases remaining between them. CDR3 length: 16 residues. As DNA, the CDR3 is TGTGCCAGCAGCCAAAGATGGGCGTTACAAGGGTCCGAGCAGTACTTC. It yields the protein CASSQRWALQGSEQYF.

Details on this clonotype: At one end the junction does not follow the germline gene, possibly because of a read error. The chain recombines TRBV7-9 with TRBJ2-5, with D uncertain. Germline-derived CDR1 and CDR2 are SEHNR and FQNEAQ (reference sequence). The CDR3 is 14 amino acids. CDR3: CASSLGLSEETQYF. The CDR3 DNA sequence: TGTGCCAGCAGTTTAGGTTTGTCGGAAGAGACCCAGTACTTC. The full variable domain, its missing parts supplied by reference TRBV7-9 and TRBJ2-5, is DTGVSQNPRHKITKRGQNVTFRCDPISEHNRLYWYRQTLGQGPEFLTYFQNEAQLEKSRLLSDRFSAERPKGSFSTLEIQRTEQGDSAMYLCASSLGLSEETQYFGPGTRLLVL.

The chain is built from TRBV4-2 and TRBJ1-2; D ambiguous. CDR3 length: 13 residues. Germline assignment: CDR1 LGHNA and CDR2 YNFKEQ. The V and J ends lost 4 bases and 7 bases respectively, with 13 bases between them. CDR3 nucleotide sequence: TGTGCCAGCAGCCGCCTGGATGCAGGTGGCTACACCTTC. Protein product: CASSRLDAGGYTF.

V gene TRBV4-1 combines with J gene TRBJ2-2, with D perhaps matching TRBD1 (5 bases). Trimming removed 0 bases from V and 2 bases from J, with 10 bases in between. This CDR3 comprises 16 residues. CDR1 and CDR2 from the germline V gene are MGHRA and YSYEKL. This CDR3 reads CASSQDTTVNTGELFF. The DNA for the CDR3 is TGCGCCAGCAGCCAAGATACGACAGTCAACACCGGGGAGCTGTTTTTT.

This clonotype was found a few times. The chain employs TRBV12-3 or TRBV12-4 and TRBJ2-7; D might be TRBD1 (5 bases). This CDR3 comprises 15 residues. The V gene lost 7 bases and the J gene lost 0 bases, with 16 bases spanning the gap. This CDR3 is CASTTDRQSSYEQYF. DNA for the CDR3: TGTGCCAGCACTACCGACAGACAGAGCTCCTACGAGCAGTACTTC.

This clonotype has ten or more counts. V gene TRBV9 combines with J gene TRBJ2-7; D not certain. Germline lookup yields CDR1 SGDLS and CDR2 YYNGEE. The ends were cut back, 4 bases at V and 3 bases at J, with 14 bases in the middle. CDR3 size: 14 residues. Here the CDR3 DNA reads TGTGCCAGCAGCCCGAGCCGCGGTAGCTACGAGCAGTACTTC. Protein: CASSPSRGSYEQYF.

This clonotype has a handful of counts. The chain combines TRBV7-8 with TRBJ2-3; D is ambiguous. The germline CDR1 and CDR2 sequences are SGHVS and FQNEAQ. With 8 bases removed from V and 2 bases from J, the gap between germline ends came to 11 bases. The CDR3 covers 13 residues. The chain's CDR3 is CASLGGYTDTQYF. The CDR3 bases are TGTGCCAGCCTGGGCGGCTACACAGATACGCAGTATTTT.

This clonotype was detected only a few times. V usage is TRBV7-3 and J usage is TRBJ2-2; D ambiguous. Germline loops: CDR1 SGHTA, CDR2 FQGTGA. Trimming left V 5 bases short and J 1 base short, with 8 bases between. The CDR3 length is 14 residues. Written as DNA, the CDR3 is TGTGCCAGCAGCCCGCACATGAACACCGGGGAGCTGTTTTTT. Amino acids: CASSPHMNTGELFF.

This clonotype was counted a few times. J is TRBJ1-1 and V is TRBV5-1, with D possibly TRBD1 on 6 matching bases. Germline CDR1 and CDR2: SGHRS and YFSETQ. V lost 4 bases, J lost 0 bases, and 16 bases lay in between. The CDR3 totals 16 residues. The CDR3 nucleotides read TGCGCCAGCAGCCTCTCGACGGGGGCGATGAACACTGAAGCTTTCTTT. It codes for CASSLSTGAMNTEAFF.

Only a few counts were recorded for this clonotype. V usage is TRBV20-1 and J usage is TRBJ1-1, with a tentative D call TRBD1 (5 bases). CDR1 is DFQATT and CDR2 is SNEGSKA in the germline V gene (reference sequence). Deletions cut 4 bases from V and 3 bases from J, with 12 bases between. CDR3 size: 13 residues. The DNA of the CDR3 is TGCAGTGCTACCCGTACAGGCCACACTGAAGCTTTCTTT. Translated: CSATRTGHTEAFF.

J is TRBJ2-5 and V is TRBV7-9, with 12 bases identical to TRBD2. With V trimmed by 4 bases and J by 5 bases, 8 bases remained unmatched. This CDR3 has 16 amino acids. Germline CDR1 and CDR2: SEHNR and FQNEAQ (reference sequence). The CDR3: CASSSGLAGTPETQYF. CDR3 bases: TGTGCCAGCAGCTCAGGACTAGCGGGGACCCCCGAGACCCAGTACTTC.

This clonotype was counted at least ten times. The chain recombines TRBV29-1 with TRBJ1-3; D is unresolved. The CDR3 loop spans 15 amino acids. CDR1 SQVTM and CDR2 ANQGSEA come from the germline V gene. Trimming left V 4 bases short and J 0 bases short, with 13 bases between. The DNA of the CDR3 is TGCAGCGTTGTGTTCCCGGAAAGCTCTGGAAACACCATATATTTT. Translated, it gives CSVVFPESSGNTIYF.

V usage is TRBV20-1 and J usage is TRBJ2-7; D is possibly TRBD2 (5 bases). From germline, CDR1 is DFQATT and CDR2 SNEGSKA (reference sequence). The CDR3 spans 14 residues. Trimming pared 1 base from V and 6 bases from J, leaving 16 bases between. The DNA for the CDR3 is TGCAGTGCTAGAGCACGAGGGATGGGGATCGAGCAGTACTTC. Protein product: CSARARGMGIEQYF.

The gene calls are TRBV6-2 or TRBV6-3 and TRBJ1-2; perhaps TRBD1 as D (5 bases). The CDR3 is made up of 16 amino acids. Germline V gene sequence: CDR1 MNHEY, CDR2 SVGEGT. V was pared by 7 bases and J by 4 bases, with 22 bases between. In nucleotides, the CDR3 is TGTGCCAGCATCCTTAGCGGGTCAGGGATCGGCTATGGCTACACCTTC. It specifies CASILSGSGIGYGYTF.